The T cell receptor (beta chain) described here comes from a study of blood T cell repertoires in COVID-19. In the original workflow: Counts of nucleated cells, estimated from reference gene primer amplification, were obtained. Sequencing was performed with immunoSEQ multiplex PCR; in TCRdb, only in-frame clones are kept and a portion is missing. V and J calls and clone size come straight from that table; D and trimming were deduced from the DNA. The table records hundreds of thousands of clones, about nine tenths of them present only once. V lost 4 bases to trimming and J lost 3 bases, with 13 bases between them. The germline V gene has CDR1 SEHNR and CDR2 FQNEAQ (reference sequence). CDR3 length: 15 residues.

The rearrangement joins TRBV7-9 to TRBJ1-3, with D possibly being TRBD1 (6 bases). Input material: peripheral blood. This TCR was sampled from a man aged 55 to 70 who had recovered from COVID-19. The CDR3 DNA reads as TGTGCCAGCAGCTCAGGGAGCAGGGGTGGAAACACCATATATTTT. This sequence encodes CASSSGSRGGNTIYF.